This paragraph reports one T cell receptor beta chain. No antigen is known for it. CDR3 length: 14 residues. From germline, CDR1 is MNHEY and CDR2 SMNVEV (reference sequence). The data derive from a study of T cells expressing NK-cell markers. Overall study: The study drew TCR beta repertoires from sorted CD3+CD56+NKG2C+, CD3+CD56+NKG2C- and CD3+CD56-NKG2C+ T cells.

Researchers built TCR beta cDNA using 5'RACE template switching with UMIs. TCRdb reprocessed the 5' RACE reads, with one entry per CDR3 protein and no DNA. This table holds approximately 420,000 distinct CDR3 sequences. Study outcomes and limitations: NKG2C+ dominant clonotype frequencies in five to seven donors were roughly 1.0-7.5% of CD8+ T cells. The study found these clonotypes also leading the CD3+CD56-NKG2C+ fraction in four donors.

This clonotype originated in a woman in her fifties or sixties in good health. Sequenced material: blood T cells: a sorted CD56 or NKG2C T cell subset, CD4+ or CD8+ T cells, or bulk PBMC T cells (not recorded which). The J gene is TRBJ2-1, the V gene TRBV27; without DNA, the TCRdb call of TRBD1 cannot be checked. CDR3 protein: CASSLGQIINEQFF.